One and the same sample provided the 22 T cell receptor beta chains below, sequenced in a study of T cell changes during pregnancy in multiple sclerosis. Here immunoSEQ multiplex PCR was the method, and the copy in TCRdb shows in-frame clones only, minus some. Found here are over 25,000 clones, about 91% of them singletons; the top ten hold roughly 7.5%. This sample comprised CD8+ T cells from peripheral blood mononuclear cells, obtained after pregnancy. The receptors stem from a female donor with multiple sclerosis, enrolled in a pregnancy study.

This chain links TRBV18 with TRBJ1-1; 9 positions match TRBD1. J was trimmed by 1 base and V by 6 bases; bases with no gene match: 12. In germline, CDR1 is KGHSH, CDR2 LQKENI. This CDR3 is 17 amino acids long. CDR3 loop: CASSESLPGQGNTEAFF. CDR3 DNA sequence: TGTGCCAGCTCCGAATCTTTACCGGGACAGGGGAACACTGAAGCTTTCTTT.

The J gene is TRBJ2-3, the V gene TRBV12-5, with 16 bases lining up with TRBD2. The CDR3 contains 17 residues. Trimming cost V 5 bases and J 5 bases; bases outside gene matches: 7. CDR1 is LGHNT and CDR2 is FRNRAP in the germline V gene. The CDR3 DNA reads TGTGCTAGTGGTCCGGGACTAGCGGGAGGGCCAGAAGATACGCAGTATTTT. As protein: CASGPGLAGGPEDTQYF.

The chain's CDR3 is CASSWTPTDTQYF. For the CDR3, the DNA is TGTGCCAGCAGTTGGACTCCCACAGATACGCAGTATTTT. This chain uses TRBV28 with TRBJ2-3; tentatively, D is TRBD2 (5 bases). Germline assignment: CDR1 MDHEN and CDR2 SYDVKM. There are 13 residues in the CDR3. The ends were cut back, 4 bases at V and 2 bases at J, with 7 bases in the middle.

This clone was observed once. This chain connects TRBV4-2 to TRBJ2-7, with TRBD2 identical over 13 bases. Losses at the gene ends were 4 bases for V and 5 bases for J; bases not matched to a gene: 5. The CDR3 extends over 15 amino acids. Germline loops: CDR1 LGHNA, CDR2 YNFKEQ. The CDR3 here is CASSRGLAGANEQYF. The CDR3 nucleotides read TGTGCCAGCAGCCGAGGACTAGCGGGAGCTAACGAGCAGTACTTC.

The chain joins TRBV7-9 to TRBJ2-3; D might be TRBD2 (6 bases). This CDR3 has 14 amino acids. The V gene lost 7 bases and the J gene lost 3 bases, with 14 bases spanning the gap. Germline values: CDR1 SEHNR, CDR2 FQNEAQ (reference sequence). CDR3 coding DNA: TGTGCCAGCACCCGGGACTGGGCAACAGATACGCAGTATTTT. Translating gives CASTRDWATDTQYF.

The rearrangement links TRBV6-5 to TRBJ2-1; 8 bases map to TRBD1. The CDR3 runs to 14 residues. V shed 6 bases, J shed 4 bases, and the junction held 5 bases outside the gene matches. Looked up from germline, CDR1 is MNHEY and CDR2 is SVGAGI. CDR3 sequence reads: CASSLGQEYNEQFF. CDR3 bases: TGTGCCAGCAGCCTGGGACAGGAGTACAATGAGCAGTTCTTC.

The chain joins TRBV29-1 to TRBJ2-1, with 10 bases fitting TRBD2. The CDR3 extends over 14 amino acids. CDR1 SQVTM and CDR2 ANQGSEA come from the germline V gene. V dropped 6 bases and J dropped 7; count of bases not matched to a gene: 9. DNA of the CDR3: TGCAGCGTCCAAGCGGGAGGGCCCGATAATGAGCAGTTCTTC. As protein: CSVQAGGPDNEQFF.

The chain couples TRBV9 to TRBJ1-2; 7 bases are shared with TRBD1. Trimming cost V 4 bases and J 6 bases; bases outside gene matches: 9. The germline CDR1 and CDR2 sequences are SGDLS and YYNGEE. The CDR3 covers 14 residues. This chain's CDR3 is CASSTIPDRNGYTF. The CDR3 nucleotides read TGTGCCAGCAGCACCATACCGGACAGGAATGGCTACACCTTC.

The gene calls are TRBV7-3 and TRBJ2-3, with 11 bases identical to TRBD2. The CDR3 totals 16 residues. Germline trimming cut 2 bases from V and 3 bases from J; bases unmatched to any gene: 4. In germline, CDR1 is SGHTA, CDR2 FQGTGA. CDR3 residues: CASSLGWTSGTDTQYF. CDR3 DNA: TGTGCCAGCAGCTTAGGTTGGACTAGCGGGACAGATACGCAGTATTTT. The whole variable domain, filled in from reference TRBV7-3 and TRBJ2-3, reads GAGVSQTPSNKVTEKGKYVELRCDPISGHTALYWYRQSLGQGPEFLIYFQGTGAADDSGLPNDRFFAVRPEGSVSTLKIQRTERGDSAVYLCASSLGWTSGTDTQYFGPGTRLTVL.

The chain has TRBV4-3 and TRBJ2-1; TRBD2 agrees at 11 bases. The CDR3 consists of 15 residues. V shed 0 bases, J shed 5 bases, and the junction held 0 bases outside the gene matches. CDR1 and CDR2 (germline): LGHNA, YSLEER. The CDR3 DNA reads as TGCGCCAGCAGCCAAGATAGCGGGAGGGACAATGAGCAGTTCTTC. It yields the protein CASSQDSGRDNEQFF.

CDR3 region: CASSLARSDHEQFF. The DNA for the CDR3 is TGTGCCAGCAGTTTAGCTAGAAGCGACCATGAGCAGTTCTTC. The chain carries TRBV27 and TRBJ2-1; D remains ambiguous. The CDR3 extends over 14 amino acids. Germline V gene lookup returns CDR1 MNHEY and CDR2 SMNVEV (reference sequence). Between the trimmed V and J ends, which lost 2 bases and 8 bases, there was a span of 13 bases.

This clone showed up just once. The V and J genes are TRBV28 and TRBJ2-2; 8 bases are a match to TRBD2. Trimming at V came to 1 base and at J to 7 bases, leaving 8 bases not matched to a gene. Per the germline V gene, CDR1 is MDHEN and CDR2 is SYDVKM. This CDR3 comprises 16 residues. CDR3 in DNA: TGTGCCAGCAGTTTATCACGCCTAGCGGGCTTCGGGGAGCTGTTTTTT. This codes for CASSLSRLAGFGELFF.

This chain joins TRBV27 and TRBJ1-3; D may be TRBD1 (5 bases). In germline, CDR1 is MNHEY, CDR2 SMNVEV (reference sequence). CDR3 length: 14 amino acids. Trimming cost V 6 bases and J 1 base, with 10 bases left between them. The CDR3 loop is CASSLRGSGNTIYF. CDR3 sequence (DNA): TGTGCCAGCAGCCTCCGGGGGTCTGGAAACACCATATATTTT.

This clone was detected only once. This chain uses TRBV6-5 with TRBJ1-4, with a possible D match to TRBD1 (6 bases). CDR1 is MNHEY, CDR2 SVGAGI, per germline. Between the trimmed V and J ends, which lost 5 bases and 5 bases, there was a span of 12 bases. The CDR3 has 14 amino acids. The CDR3 DNA sequence: TGTGCCAGCAGTAGCGGGACATTGAATGAAAAACTGTTTTTT. It yields the protein CASSSGTLNEKLFF.

The chain is built from TRBV30 and TRBJ1-1; a possible D gene is TRBD1 (6 bases). CDR3 length equals 13 residues. CDR1 is GTSNPN, CDR2 SVGIG, per germline (reference sequence). With 1 base removed from V and 11 bases from J, the gap between germline ends came to 17 bases. The CDR3 sequence: CAWSGVGQLEAFF. CDR3 bases: TGTGCCTGGAGTGGTGTAGGACAGTTAGAGGCTTTCTTT.

This chain connects TRBV5-6 to TRBJ2-5, with unresolved D. The ends were cut back, 4 bases at V and 4 bases at J, with 17 bases in the middle. Germline CDR1 reads SGHDT; CDR2 reads YYEEEE. This CDR3 contains 15 residues. The CDR3 DNA sequence: TGTGCCAGCAGCGTTGGTGGCGAGTCGGGAGAGACCCAGTACTTC. Amino acids: CASSVGGESGETQYF.

V usage is TRBV2 and J usage is TRBJ2-1, with D perhaps TRBD1 (6 bases). This CDR3 contains 12 residues. Germline values: CDR1 SNHLY, CDR2 FYNNEI. V lost 6 bases and J 4 bases, leaving 7 bases between the germline ends. The chain's CDR3 is CASRTGYNEQFF. The CDR3 bases are TGTGCCAGCAGAACAGGGTACAATGAGCAGTTCTTC.

The chain has TRBV19 and TRBJ2-3; D unclear. There are 13 residues in the CDR3. CDR1 LNHDA and CDR2 SQIVND come from the germline V gene (reference sequence). The V and J ends lost 3 bases and 7 bases respectively, with 11 bases between them. This CDR3 is CASSMRLLNTQYF. The CDR3 DNA sequence: TGTGCCAGTAGTATGCGGCTGCTTAATACGCAGTATTTT. The complete variable domain, with remaining parts taken from reference TRBV19 and TRBJ2-3, reads DGGITQSPKYLFRKEGQNVTLSCEQNLNHDAMYWYRQDPGQGLRLIYYSQIVNDFQKGDIAEGYSVSREKKESFPLTVTSAQKNPTAFYLCASSMRLLNTQYFGPGTRLTVL.

V gene TRBV19 combines with J gene TRBJ1-6, with unresolved D. The V end was cut by 3 bases, the J end by 0 bases, with 9 bases between. The length of the CDR3 is 16 residues. CDR1 is LNHDA and CDR2 is SQIVND in the germline V gene (reference sequence). CDR3 coding DNA: TGTGCCAGTAGTATTCAAGCGAGCTCCTATAATTCACCCCTCCACTTT. Its protein product is CASSIQASSYNSPLHF. Supplemented by reference TRBV19 and TRBJ1-6, the full variable domain reads DGGITQSPKYLFRKEGQNVTLSCEQNLNHDAMYWYRQDPGQGLRLIYYSQIVNDFQKGDIAEGYSVSREKKESFPLTVTSAQKNPTAFYLCASSIQASSYNSPLHFGNGTRLTVT.

V gene TRBV28 combines with J gene TRBJ1-2; 8 bases fit TRBD1. Germline lookup yields CDR1 MDHEN and CDR2 SYDVKM. V gave up 11 bases and J gave up 3 bases; unmatched junction bases: 8. The CDR3 contains 13 residues. This CDR3 reads CAEGPDRDYGYTF. DNA of the CDR3: TGTGCCGAAGGTCCGGACAGGGACTATGGCTACACCTTC.

The chain uses TRBV4-3 and TRBJ2-1; the D gene is possibly TRBD2 (6 bases). CDR3 length equals 18 residues. CDR1 and CDR2 (germline): LGHNA, YSLEER. Trimming took 0 bases from V and 4 from J, leaving 19 bases between them. CDR3 sequence: CASSQDVAWLAKYNEQFF. The CDR3 coding sequence is TGCGCCAGCAGCCAAGATGTCGCTTGGCTAGCGAAATACAATGAGCAGTTCTTC.

The chain combines TRBV10-3 with TRBJ2-7, with D possibly being TRBD1 (6 bases). CDR3 size: 13 residues. V lost 2 bases and J lost 6, with 11 bases in between. The V gene's germline CDR1 is ENHRY and CDR2 SYGVKD. The CDR3, as DNA: TGTGCCATCAGTGAGGTTTCAGGGGTCGAGCAGTACTTC. Its translation is CAISEVSGVEQYF.